This T cell receptor beta chain was sequenced during a study of T cells in Graves' hyperthyroidism and ophthalmopathy. Whole-study context: Specimen type is peripheral blood, collected at initial diagnosis prior to any treatment.

There are 12 residues in the CDR3. Germline CDR1 is DFQATT and CDR2 is SNEGSKA (reference sequence). This clonotype was recorded at least ten times. The germline gene is not matched at one end of the junction; a read error may be the cause. Clinical symptoms, serum thyroxine, TRAb, thyroid ultrasound and orbital computed tomography established diagnosis. RNA transcripts yielded amplified TCR beta CDR3 regions. Using the HTBI primer set, a first-round RT-PCR was run on the TCR CDR3. TCRdb re-called the multiplex PCR reads with MiXCR, one entry per CDR3 protein. Here the sample spans approximately 600,000 distinct CDR3 sequences, roughly 14% being singletons.

Sequencing used blood. This clonotype was sampled from a woman between 25 and 40 years old with Graves' hyperthyroidism that later progressed to Graves' ophthalmopathy. The chain employs TRBV20-1 and TRBJ2-2; D remains ambiguous. This chain's CDR3 is CSARANAGELFF. The DNA of the CDR3 is TGCAGTGCTAGAGCGAACGCCGGGGAGCTGTTTTTT.